This TCR beta chain was obtained from a study of PD-L1 blockade in urothelial cancer. Study-level background: Between 0 and 3 prior chemotherapy regimens had been given to patients. A median approximately 140,000 T cells were found in blood samples.

The sample's time point: peripheral blood 6 weeks after treatment start. Some clones are missing from TCRdb's copy, which holds only in-frame ones; the method was immunoSEQ multiplex PCR. The table has around 110,000 clones, more than 85% seen once. The receptor was derived from a man between 60 and 75 years old with urothelial cancer. Sequencing used PBMCs, obtained around atezolizumab (anti-PD-L1) treatment.

CDR3 sequence (DNA): TGTGCCAGCAGCAGGGCTCTTCTTAGGACAGAAAGCACAGATACGCAGTATTTT. It codes for CASSRALLRTESTDTQYF. This sequence joins TRBV21-1 and TRBJ2-3; the table names TRBD1, a call not compared with the DNA. TRBV21-1 is a listed pseudogene. The length of the CDR3 is 18 residues.